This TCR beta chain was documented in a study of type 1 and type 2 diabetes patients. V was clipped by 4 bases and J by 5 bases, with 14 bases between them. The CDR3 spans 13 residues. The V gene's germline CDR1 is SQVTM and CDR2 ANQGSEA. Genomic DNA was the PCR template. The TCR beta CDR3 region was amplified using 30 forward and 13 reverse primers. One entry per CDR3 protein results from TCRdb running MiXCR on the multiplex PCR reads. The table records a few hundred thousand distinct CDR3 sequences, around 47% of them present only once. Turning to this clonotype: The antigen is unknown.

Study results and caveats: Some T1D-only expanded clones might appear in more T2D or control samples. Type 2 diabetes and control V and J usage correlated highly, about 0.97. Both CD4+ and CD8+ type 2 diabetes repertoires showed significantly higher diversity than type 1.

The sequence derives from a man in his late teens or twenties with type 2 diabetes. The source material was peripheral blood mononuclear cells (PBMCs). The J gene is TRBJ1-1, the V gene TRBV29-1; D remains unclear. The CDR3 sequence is CSVAGRVRTEAFF. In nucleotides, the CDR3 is TGCAGCGTTGCCGGTCGGGTTCGGACTGAAGCTTTCTTT.